This entry features one TCR beta chain sequence. This specimen comes from a study of blood T cell repertoires in COVID-19. Looking at the study overall: The analysed material was cDNA or gDNA that came from T cells, B-cell-depleted T cells, or PBMCs.

In the original workflow: Estimated nucleated cell counts came from reference gene primer amplification. Measured with immunoSEQ multiplex PCR; TCRdb has only the in-frame clones, and not every one. The V and J calls and clone size come from that table; D and trimming were worked out from the DNA. The table includes approximately 61,000 clones, about 75% detected once. V shed 4 bases, J shed 1 base, and the junction held 4 bases outside the gene matches. CDR1 and CDR2 from the germline V gene are SQVTM and ANQGSEA. CDR3 size: 15 residues. This sequence joins TRBV29-1 and TRBJ2-7; TRBD2 aligns across 13 bases. The sequenced material came from peripheral blood. The source is a human donor in a cohort sampled during active COVID-19. CDR3 residues: CSVAGLAGESYEQYF. CDR3 DNA sequence: TGCAGCGTTGCTGGACTAGCGGGGGAATCCTACGAGCAGTACTTC.